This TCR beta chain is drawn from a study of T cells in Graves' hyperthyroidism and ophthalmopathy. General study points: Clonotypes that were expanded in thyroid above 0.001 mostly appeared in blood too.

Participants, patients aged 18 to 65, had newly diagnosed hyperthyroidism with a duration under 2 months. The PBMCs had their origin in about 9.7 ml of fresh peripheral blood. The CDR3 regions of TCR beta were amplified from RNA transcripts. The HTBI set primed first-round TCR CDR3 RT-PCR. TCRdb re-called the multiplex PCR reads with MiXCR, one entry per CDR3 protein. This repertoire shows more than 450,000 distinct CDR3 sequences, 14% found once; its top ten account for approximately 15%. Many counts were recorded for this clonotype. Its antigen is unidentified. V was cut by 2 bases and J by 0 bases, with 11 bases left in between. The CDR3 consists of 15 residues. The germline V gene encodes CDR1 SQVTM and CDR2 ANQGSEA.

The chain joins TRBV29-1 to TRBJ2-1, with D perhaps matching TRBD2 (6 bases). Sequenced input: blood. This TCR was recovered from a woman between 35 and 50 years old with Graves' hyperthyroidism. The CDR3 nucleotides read TGCAGCGTTGAACTAGCGCTTAGCTCCTACAATGAGCAGTTCTTC. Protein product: CSVELALSSYNEQFF.